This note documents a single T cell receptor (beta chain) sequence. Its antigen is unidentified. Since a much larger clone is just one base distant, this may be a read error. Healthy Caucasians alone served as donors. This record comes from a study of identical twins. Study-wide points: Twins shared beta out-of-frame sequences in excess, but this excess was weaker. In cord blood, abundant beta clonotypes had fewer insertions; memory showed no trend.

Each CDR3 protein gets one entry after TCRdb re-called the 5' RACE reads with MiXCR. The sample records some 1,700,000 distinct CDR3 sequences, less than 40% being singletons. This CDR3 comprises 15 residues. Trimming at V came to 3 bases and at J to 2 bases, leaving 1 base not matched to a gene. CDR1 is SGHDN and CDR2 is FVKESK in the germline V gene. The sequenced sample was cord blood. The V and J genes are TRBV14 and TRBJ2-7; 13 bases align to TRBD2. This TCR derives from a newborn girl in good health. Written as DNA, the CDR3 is TGTGCCAGCAGCCACGGGACTAGCGGGACCTACGAGCAGTACTTC. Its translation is CASSHGTSGTYEQYF.